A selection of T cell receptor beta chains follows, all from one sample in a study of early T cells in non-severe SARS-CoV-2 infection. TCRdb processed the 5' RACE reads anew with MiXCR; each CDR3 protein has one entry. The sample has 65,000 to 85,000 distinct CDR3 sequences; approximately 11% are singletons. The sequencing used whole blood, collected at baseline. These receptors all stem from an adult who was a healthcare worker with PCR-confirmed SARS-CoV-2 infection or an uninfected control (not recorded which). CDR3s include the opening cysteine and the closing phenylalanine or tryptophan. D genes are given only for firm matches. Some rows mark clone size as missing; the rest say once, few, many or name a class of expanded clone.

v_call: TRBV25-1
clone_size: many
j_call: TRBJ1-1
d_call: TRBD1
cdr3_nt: TGTGCCAGCAGTGGGAGACAGGGAGTGGGCACTGAAGCTTTCTTT
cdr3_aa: CASSGRQGVGTEAFF

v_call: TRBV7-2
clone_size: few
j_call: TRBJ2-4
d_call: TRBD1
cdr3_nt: TGTGCCAGCAGCTTATGGGCAACAGGGGGCGTGCGGGCAGCCAAAAACATTCAGTACTTC
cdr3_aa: CASSLWATGGVRAAKNIQYF

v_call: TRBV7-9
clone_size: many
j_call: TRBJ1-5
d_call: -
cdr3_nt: TGTGCCAGCAGCTTATACGCAGGCCCCCCGGGGCAGCCCCAGCATTTT
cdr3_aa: CASSLYAGPPGQPQHF

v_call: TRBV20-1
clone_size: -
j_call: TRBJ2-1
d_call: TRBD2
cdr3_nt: TGCAGTGCTAGAGAATCGGGTCCGCGGGAGAGCTCCTACAATGAGCAGTTCTTC
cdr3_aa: CSARESGPRESSYNEQFF

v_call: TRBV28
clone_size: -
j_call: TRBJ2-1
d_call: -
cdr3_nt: TGTGCCAGCAGTTTACTGTACAATGAGCAGTTCTTC
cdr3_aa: CASSLLYNEQFF

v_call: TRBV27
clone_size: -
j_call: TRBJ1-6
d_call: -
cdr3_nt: TGTGCCAGCAGTCACGCCTGGGATTCACCCCTCCACTTT
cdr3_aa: CASSHAWDSPLHF

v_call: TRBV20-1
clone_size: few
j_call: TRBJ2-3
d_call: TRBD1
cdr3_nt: TGCAGTGCTCCCGATTGGACAGGGTCCACAGATACGCAGTATTTT
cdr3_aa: CSAPDWTGSTDTQYF

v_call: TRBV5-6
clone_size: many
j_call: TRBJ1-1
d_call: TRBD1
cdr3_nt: TGTGCCAGCAGCCTGAGGGGGCGCTTCACTGAAGCTTTCTTT
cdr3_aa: CASSLRGRFTEAFF

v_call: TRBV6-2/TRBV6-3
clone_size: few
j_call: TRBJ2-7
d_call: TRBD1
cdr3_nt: TGTGCCAGCAGTTCGGGACAGTCTCCCTACGAGCAGTACTTC
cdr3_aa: CASSSGQSPYEQYF

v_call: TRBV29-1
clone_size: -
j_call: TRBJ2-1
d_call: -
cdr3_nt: TGCAGCGTTGGATCCCAAATCCCCAATGAGCAGTTCTTC
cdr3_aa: CSVGSQIPNEQFF

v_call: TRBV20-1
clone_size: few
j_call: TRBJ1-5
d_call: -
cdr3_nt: TGCAGTGCCCGTGGGGATCAGCCCCAGCATTTT
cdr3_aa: CSARGDQPQHF

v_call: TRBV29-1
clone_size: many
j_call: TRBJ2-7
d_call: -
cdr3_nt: TGCAGCGTCCAACTGACAGCCTCCTACGAGCAGTACTTC
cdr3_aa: CSVQLTASYEQYF

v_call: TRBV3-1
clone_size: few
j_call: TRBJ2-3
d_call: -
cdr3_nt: TGTGCCAGCAGCCAAGATCCCCCAGATACGCAGTATTTT
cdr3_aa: CASSQDPPDTQYF

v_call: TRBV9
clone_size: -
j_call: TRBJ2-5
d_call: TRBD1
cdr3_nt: TGTGCCAGCAGCGTAGGTGGGACAGGGAGACAAGAGACCCAGTACTTC
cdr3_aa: CASSVGGTGRQETQYF

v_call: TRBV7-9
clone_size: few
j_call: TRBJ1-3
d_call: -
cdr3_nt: TGTGCCAGCAGCTTATTCGGGGTTCGGACTTTGTCGAGGTTTGGAAACACCATATATTTT
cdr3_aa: CASSLFGVRTLSRFGNTIYF

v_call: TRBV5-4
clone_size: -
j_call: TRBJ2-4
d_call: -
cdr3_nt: TGTGCCAGCAGCTCCAGGGGGGCAGTAATGAAAAACATTCAGTACTTC
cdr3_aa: CASSSRGAVMKNIQYF

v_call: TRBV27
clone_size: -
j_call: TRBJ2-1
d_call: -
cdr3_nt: TGTGCCAGCAGCTTACAACGGGTATACAATGAGCAGTTCTTC
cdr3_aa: CASSLQRVYNEQFF

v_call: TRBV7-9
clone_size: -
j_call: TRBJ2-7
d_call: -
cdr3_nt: TGTGCCAGCAGCTCACCCGACAACGGCTACGAGCAGTACTTC
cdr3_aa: CASSSPDNGYEQYF

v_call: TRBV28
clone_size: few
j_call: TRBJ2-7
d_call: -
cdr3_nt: TGTGCCAGCAGTACCCAGGGGACCGAGCAGTACTTC
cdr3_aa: CASSTQGTEQYF

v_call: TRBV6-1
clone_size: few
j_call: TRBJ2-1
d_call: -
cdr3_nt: TGTGCCAGCAGTGAAGTTTGGCAGGGATCTTTGTTCTTC
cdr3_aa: CASSEVWQGSLFF

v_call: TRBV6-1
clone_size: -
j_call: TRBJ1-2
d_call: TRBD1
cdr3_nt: TGTGCCAGCAGTGAAGCCCCTACAGGGGACAGTGGCTACACCTTC
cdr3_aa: CASSEAPTGDSGYTF

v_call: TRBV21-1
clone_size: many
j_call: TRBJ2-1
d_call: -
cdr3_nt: TGTGCCAGCAGCAAAGCCGGGACTAGCGGGAGGGTTGCAGGTGAGCAGTTCTTC
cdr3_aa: CASSKAGTSGRVAGEQFF

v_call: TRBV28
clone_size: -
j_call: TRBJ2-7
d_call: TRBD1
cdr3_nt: TGTGCCAGCATCCCGGGTGTATTCCGGGACAGATACTCCTACGAGCAGTACTTC
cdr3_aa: CASIPGVFRDRYSYEQYF

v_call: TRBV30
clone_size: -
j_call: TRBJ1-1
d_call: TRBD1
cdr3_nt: TGTGCCTGGAGCCGCGGGACAGTGAACACTGAAGCTTTCTTT
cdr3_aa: CAWSRGTVNTEAFF

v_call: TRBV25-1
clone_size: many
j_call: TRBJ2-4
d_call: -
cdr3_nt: TGTGCCAGCAGTGAATCGGGGACAACATTGGCCAAAAACATTCAGTACTTC
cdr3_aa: CASSESGTTLAKNIQYF